The following is a T cell receptor beta chain sequence with its context. The study ran its PCR with 60 Vbeta and 13 Jbeta primers. Measured with immunoSEQ multiplex PCR; TCRdb has only the in-frame clones, and not every one. In the table there are under 130,000 clones, approximately 72% of which are singletons. This record comes from a study of cytomegalovirus exposure and HLA in healthy donors. This CDR3 has 17 residues. The V gene's germline CDR1 is PRHDT and CDR2 FYEKMQ (reference sequence). V dropped 5 bases and J dropped 6; count of bases not matched to a gene: 14. The V gene is TRBV13, the J gene TRBJ2-1, with 9 bases fitting TRBD2. This TCR derives from a man aged 25 to 40 in good health and CMV-seronegative. The specimen was PBMCs. CDR3 region: CASSTSFRTSVTNEQFF. DNA for the CDR3: TGTGCCAGCAGCACCTCCTTCAGGACTAGCGTAACCAATGAGCAGTTCTTC.